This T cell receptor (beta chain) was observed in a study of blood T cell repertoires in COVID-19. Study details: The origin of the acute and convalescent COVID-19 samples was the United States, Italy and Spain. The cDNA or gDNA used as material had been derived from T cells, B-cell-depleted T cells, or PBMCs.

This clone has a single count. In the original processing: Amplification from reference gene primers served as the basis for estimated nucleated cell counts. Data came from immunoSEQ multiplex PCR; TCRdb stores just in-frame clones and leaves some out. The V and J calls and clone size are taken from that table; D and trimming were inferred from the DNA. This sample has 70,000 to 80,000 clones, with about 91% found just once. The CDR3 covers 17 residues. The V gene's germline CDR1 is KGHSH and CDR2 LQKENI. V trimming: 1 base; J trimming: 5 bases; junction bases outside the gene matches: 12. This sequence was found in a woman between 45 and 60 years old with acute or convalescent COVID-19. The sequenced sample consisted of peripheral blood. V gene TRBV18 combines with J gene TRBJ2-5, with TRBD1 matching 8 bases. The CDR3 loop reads CASSPLRTGTSLETQYF. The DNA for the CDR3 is TGTGCCAGCTCACCACTACGGACAGGGACCTCATTGGAGACCCAGTACTTC.